Reported below is one T cell receptor (beta chain). This sample is part of a study of OX40 agonist ivuxolimab in advanced cancers. Sequencing used immunoSEQ multiplex PCR; TCRdb keeps in-frame clones, though not all of them. This sample carries around 100,000 clones, about 91% of them seen once, and the ten largest clones take around 0.16%. This CDR3 comprises 12 residues. CDR1 and CDR2 (germline): KGHSH, LQKENI. Trimming shortened V by 2 bases and J by 5 bases, and 4 bases separated the two germline ends. The sequences come from CD4+ or CD8+ T cells sorted from blood, collected in a trial of the OX40 agonist ivuxolimab. This TCR was sampled from an adult with an advanced solid tumor such as melanoma, head and neck, liver or kidney cancer. The J gene is TRBJ1-5, the V gene TRBV18; D gene uncertain. The CDR3 coding sequence is TGTGCCAGCTCACCAGGGCATCAGCCCCAGCATTTT. Translation: CASSPGHQPQHF.